Below, 10 T cell receptor beta chains from the same sample are listed, as sequenced in a study of blood T cell repertoires in COVID-19. Produced via immunoSEQ multiplex PCR; TCRdb's table is partial and in-frame only. The sample contains tens of thousands of clones, about 80% of which appear only once. The sample taken for sequencing was peripheral blood. The receptor source for this set is a woman aged 60-70 years with acute or convalescent COVID-19.

CDR3 amino acids: CASRSLAGGYNEQFF. CDR3 bases: TGTGCCAGCAGGTCCCTGGCGGGGGGATACAATGAGCAGTTCTTC. The rearrangement uses TRBV5-4 and TRBJ2-1, with 8 bases aligning to TRBD2. The CDR3 extends over 15 amino acids. V trimming: 5 bases; J trimming: 4 bases; junction bases outside the gene matches: 8. Germline loops: CDR1 SGHNT, CDR2 YYREEE (reference sequence).

This sequence joins TRBV19 and TRBJ1-1, with a possible D match to TRBD1 (5 bases). This CDR3 is built from 14 residues. V was pared by 4 bases and J by 1 base, with 10 bases between. Germline values: CDR1 LNHDA, CDR2 SQIVND (reference sequence). CDR3: CASSNARANTEAFF. DNA of the CDR3: TGTGCCAGTAGTAACGCCAGGGCGAACACTGAAGCTTTCTTT.

The chain links TRBV27 to TRBJ1-1; D perhaps matches TRBD1 (6 bases). Per germline, CDR1 MNHEY and CDR2 SMNVEV (reference sequence). Trimming took off 1 base at V and 1 base at J, with 10 bases between the two ends. The CDR3 consists of 15 residues. CDR3 DNA: TGTGCCAGCAGTTTATTGGTGGGGGCGAACACTGAAGCTTTCTTT. Amino acids: CASSLLVGANTEAFF.

This chain connects TRBV6-6 to TRBJ1-1, with TRBD1 matching 8 bases. This CDR3 contains 14 residues. Trimming at V came to 7 bases and at J to 1 base, leaving 5 bases not matched to a gene. The germline V gene encodes CDR1 MNHNY and CDR2 SVGAGI (reference sequence). The CDR3 sequence is CASKITGGNTEAFF. CDR3 coding DNA: TGTGCCAGCAAAATAACAGGGGGGAACACTGAAGCTTTCTTT.

The chain couples TRBV19 to TRBJ1-3, with D possibly matching TRBD1 (6 bases). The V and J ends lost 8 bases and 0 bases respectively, with 11 bases between them. This CDR3 has 14 amino acids. Germline V CDR1 and CDR2: LNHDA, SQIVND (reference sequence). The CDR3: CASAGQLSGNTIYF. CDR3 DNA: TGTGCCAGTGCCGGACAGCTCTCTGGAAACACCATATATTTT. Filled out from reference TRBV19 and TRBJ1-3, the complete variable domain reads DGGITQSPKYLFRKEGQNVTLSCEQNLNHDAMYWYRQDPGQGLRLIYYSQIVNDFQKGDIAEGYSVSREKKESFPLTVTSAQKNPTAFYLCASAGQLSGNTIYFGEGSWLTVV.

The V and J genes are TRBV19 and TRBJ1-2; D may be TRBD1 (5 bases). The V end lost 6 bases, the J end lost 3 bases, and 14 bases lay between the germline ends. The V gene's germline CDR1 is LNHDA and CDR2 SQIVND (reference sequence). The CDR3 spans 14 residues. DNA of the CDR3: TGTGCCAGTAGCGGGAGTATCAGGGACTATGGCTACACCTTC. This gives the protein CASSGSIRDYGYTF.

J is TRBJ1-1 and V is TRBV6-5, with 9 bases matching TRBD1. With 6 bases clipped from V and 7 bases from J, the junction kept 6 bases outside the gene matches. Germline V CDR1 and CDR2: MNHEY, SVGAGI. The CDR3 is 13 residues long. The CDR3 DNA follows: TGTGCCAGCAGGGACAGGGGCGGCGTTGAAGCTTTCTTT. It translates to CASRDRGGVEAFF.

The chain uses TRBV7-9 and TRBJ2-7; 7 nucleotides match TRBD2. In germline, CDR1 is SEHNR, CDR2 FQNEAQ (reference sequence). Trimming at V came to 3 bases and at J to 7 bases, leaving 6 bases not matched to a gene. The CDR3 loop spans 13 amino acids. CDR3 region: CASSFGSAGEQYF. In nucleotides, the CDR3 is TGTGCCAGCAGCTTTGGGTCAGCGGGGGAGCAGTACTTC.

This clone was counted a single time. The V and J genes are TRBV13 and TRBJ2-1; 10 bases line up with TRBD2. J lost 12 bases, V lost 2 bases, and 4 bases had no gene match. Germline V lookup: CDR1 PRHDT, CDR2 FYEKMQ (reference sequence). This CDR3 has 13 residues. The CDR3, as DNA: TGTGCCAGCAGCTTAAAGCGGGGGGGCTGGCAGTTCTTC. It translates to CASSLKRGGWQFF.

The chain couples TRBV9 to TRBJ2-5, with TRBD1 matching over 10 bases. CDR3 length: 15 amino acids. Germline assignment: CDR1 SGDLS and CDR2 YYNGEE. V shed 0 bases, J shed 2 bases, and the junction held 1 base outside the gene matches. The CDR3 spells CASSVEDRGQETQYF. The CDR3 DNA reads as TGTGCCAGCAGCGTAGAGGACAGGGGGCAAGAGACCCAGTACTTC.